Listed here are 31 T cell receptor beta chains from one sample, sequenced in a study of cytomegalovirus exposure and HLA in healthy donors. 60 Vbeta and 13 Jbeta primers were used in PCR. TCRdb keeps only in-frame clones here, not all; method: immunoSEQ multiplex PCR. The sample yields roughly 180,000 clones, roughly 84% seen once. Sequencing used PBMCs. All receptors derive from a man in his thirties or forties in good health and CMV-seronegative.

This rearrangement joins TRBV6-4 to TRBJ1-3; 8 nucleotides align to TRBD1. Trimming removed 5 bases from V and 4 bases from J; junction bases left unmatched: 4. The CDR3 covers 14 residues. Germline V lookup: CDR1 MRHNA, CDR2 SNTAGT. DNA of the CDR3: TGTGCCAGCAGTCCAGACAGGGGCGGAAACACCATATATTTT. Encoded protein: CASSPDRGGNTIYF.

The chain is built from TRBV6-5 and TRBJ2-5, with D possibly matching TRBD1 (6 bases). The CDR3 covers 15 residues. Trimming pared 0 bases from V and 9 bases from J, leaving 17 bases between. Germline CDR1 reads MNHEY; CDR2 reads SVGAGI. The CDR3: CASSYSPTGAPAQYF. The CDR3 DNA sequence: TGTGCCAGCAGTTACTCCCCGACAGGAGCGCCGGCCCAGTACTTC.

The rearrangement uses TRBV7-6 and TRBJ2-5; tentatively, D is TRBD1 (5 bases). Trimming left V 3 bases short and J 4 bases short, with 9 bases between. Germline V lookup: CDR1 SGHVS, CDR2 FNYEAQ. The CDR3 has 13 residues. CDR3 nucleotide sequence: TGTGCCAGCAGCTTGGGTAGGGGAGAGACCCAGTACTTC. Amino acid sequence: CASSLGRGETQYF.

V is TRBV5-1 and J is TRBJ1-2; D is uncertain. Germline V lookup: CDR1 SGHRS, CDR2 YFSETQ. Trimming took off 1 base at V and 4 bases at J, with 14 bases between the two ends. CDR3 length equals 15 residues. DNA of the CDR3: TGCGCCAGCAGCTTGTTAACAGAAGCCTCCTATGGCTACACCTTC. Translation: CASSLLTEASYGYTF. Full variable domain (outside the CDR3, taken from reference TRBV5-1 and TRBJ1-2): KAGVTQTPRYLIKTRGQQVTLSCSPISGHRSVSWYQQTPGQGLQFLFEYFSETQRNKGNFPGRFSGRQFSNSRSEMNVSTLELGDSALYLCASSLLTEASYGYTFGSGTRLTVV.

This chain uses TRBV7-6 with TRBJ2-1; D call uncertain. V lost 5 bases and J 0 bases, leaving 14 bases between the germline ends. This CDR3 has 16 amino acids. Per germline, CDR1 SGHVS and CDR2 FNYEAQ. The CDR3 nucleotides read TGTGCCAGCAGCCCGTGGGTGGCGGACTCCTACAATGAGCAGTTCTTC. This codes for CASSPWVADSYNEQFF.

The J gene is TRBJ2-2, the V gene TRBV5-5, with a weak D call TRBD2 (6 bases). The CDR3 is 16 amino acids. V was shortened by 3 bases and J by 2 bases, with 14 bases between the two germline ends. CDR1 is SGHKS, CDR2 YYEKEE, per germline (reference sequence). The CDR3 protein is CASSSPGGINTGELFF. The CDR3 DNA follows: TGTGCCAGCAGCTCCCCGGGCGGGATAAACACCGGGGAGCTGTTTTTT.

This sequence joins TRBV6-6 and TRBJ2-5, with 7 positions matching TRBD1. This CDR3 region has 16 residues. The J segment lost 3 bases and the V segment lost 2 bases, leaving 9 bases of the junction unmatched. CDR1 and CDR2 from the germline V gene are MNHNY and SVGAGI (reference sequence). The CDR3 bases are TGTGCCAGCAGTTACACCCCCGGGACAGTTGAAGAGACCCAGTACTTC. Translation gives CASSYTPGTVEETQYF.

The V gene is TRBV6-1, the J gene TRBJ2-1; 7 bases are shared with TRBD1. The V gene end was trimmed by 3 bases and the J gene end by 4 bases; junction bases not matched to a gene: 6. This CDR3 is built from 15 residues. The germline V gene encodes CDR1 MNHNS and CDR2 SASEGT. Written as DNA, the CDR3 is TGTGCCAGCAGTGACCTGAGGGGGCCATACAATGAGCAGTTCTTC. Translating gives CASSDLRGPYNEQFF.

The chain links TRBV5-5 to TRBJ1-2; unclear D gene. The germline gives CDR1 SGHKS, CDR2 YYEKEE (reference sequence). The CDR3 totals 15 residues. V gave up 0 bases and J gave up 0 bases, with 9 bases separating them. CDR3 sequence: CASSLEQSPNYGYTF. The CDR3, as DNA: TGTGCCAGCAGCTTGGAACAGAGTCCTAACTATGGCTACACCTTC.

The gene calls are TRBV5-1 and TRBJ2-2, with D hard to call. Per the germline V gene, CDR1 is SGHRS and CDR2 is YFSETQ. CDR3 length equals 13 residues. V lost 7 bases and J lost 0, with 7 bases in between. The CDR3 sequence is CASFQANTGELFF. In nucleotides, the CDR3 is TGCGCCAGCTTCCAGGCGAACACCGGGGAGCTGTTTTTT.

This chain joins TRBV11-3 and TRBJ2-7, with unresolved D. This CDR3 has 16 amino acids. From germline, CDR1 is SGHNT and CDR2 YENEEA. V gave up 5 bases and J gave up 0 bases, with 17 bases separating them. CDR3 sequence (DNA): TGTGCCAGCAGCCCTCAGATACAGCAGGACTCCTACGAGCAGTACTTC. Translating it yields CASSPQIQQDSYEQYF.

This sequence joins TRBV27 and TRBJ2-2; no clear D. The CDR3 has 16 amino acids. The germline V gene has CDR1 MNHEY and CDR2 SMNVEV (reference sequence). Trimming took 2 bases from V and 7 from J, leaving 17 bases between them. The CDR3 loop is CASSLGLHIRGGELFF. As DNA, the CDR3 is TGTGCCAGCAGTTTAGGGCTTCATATTCGTGGCGGGGAGCTGTTTTTT.

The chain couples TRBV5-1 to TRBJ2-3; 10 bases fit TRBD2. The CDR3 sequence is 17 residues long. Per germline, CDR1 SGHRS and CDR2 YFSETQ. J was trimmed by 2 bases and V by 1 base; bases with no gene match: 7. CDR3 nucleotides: TGCGCCAGCAGCTTGCCCCTAGCGGGGGCCCTCACAGATACGCAGTATTTT. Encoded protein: CASSLPLAGALTDTQYF. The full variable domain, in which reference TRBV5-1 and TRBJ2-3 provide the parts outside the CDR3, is KAGVTQTPRYLIKTRGQQVTLSCSPISGHRSVSWYQQTPGQGLQFLFEYFSETQRNKGNFPGRFSGRQFSNSRSEMNVSTLELGDSALYLCASSLPLAGALTDTQYFGPGTRLTVL.

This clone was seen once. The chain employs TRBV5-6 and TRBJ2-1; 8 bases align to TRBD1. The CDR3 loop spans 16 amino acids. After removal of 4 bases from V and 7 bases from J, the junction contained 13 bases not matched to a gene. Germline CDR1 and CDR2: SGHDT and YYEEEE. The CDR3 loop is CASSGDRGFYRNEQFF. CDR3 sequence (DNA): TGTGCCAGCAGCGGCGACAGGGGATTCTACCGAAATGAGCAGTTCTTC.

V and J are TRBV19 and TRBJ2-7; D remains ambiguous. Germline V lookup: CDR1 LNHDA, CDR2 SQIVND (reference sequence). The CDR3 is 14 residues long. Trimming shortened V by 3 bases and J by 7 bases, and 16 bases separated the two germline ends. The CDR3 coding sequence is TGTGCCAGTAGTATCGGCGCAGGCCCTCGGGAGCAGTACTTC. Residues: CASSIGAGPREQYF.

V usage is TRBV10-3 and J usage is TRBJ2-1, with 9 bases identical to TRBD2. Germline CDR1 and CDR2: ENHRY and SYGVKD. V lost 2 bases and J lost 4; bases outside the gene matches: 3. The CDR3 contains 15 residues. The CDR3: CAISEGLAHYNEQFF. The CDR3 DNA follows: TGTGCCATCAGTGAGGGACTAGCGCATTACAATGAGCAGTTCTTC.

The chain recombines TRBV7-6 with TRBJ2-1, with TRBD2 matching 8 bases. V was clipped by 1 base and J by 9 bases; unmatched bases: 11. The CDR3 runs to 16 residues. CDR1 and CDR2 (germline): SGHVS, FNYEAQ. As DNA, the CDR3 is TGTGCCAGCAGCTTAGAGCCGGGACTAGTTCACAGTGAGCAGTTCTTC. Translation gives CASSLEPGLVHSEQFF.

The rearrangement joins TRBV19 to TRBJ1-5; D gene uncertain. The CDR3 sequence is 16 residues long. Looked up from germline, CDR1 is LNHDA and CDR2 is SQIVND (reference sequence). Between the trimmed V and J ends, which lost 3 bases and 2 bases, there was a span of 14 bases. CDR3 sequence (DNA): TGTGCCAGTAGTATCGAGGGTGTTACTGGCAATCAGCCCCAGCATTTT. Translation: CASSIEGVTGNQPQHF.

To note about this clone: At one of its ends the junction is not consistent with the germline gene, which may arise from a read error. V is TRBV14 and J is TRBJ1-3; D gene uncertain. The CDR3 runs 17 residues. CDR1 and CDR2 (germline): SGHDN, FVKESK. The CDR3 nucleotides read TGTGCCAGCAGCCAAGAAATTGGGAGGGTCTCTGGAAACGCCATATATTTT. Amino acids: CASSQEIGRVSGNAIYF.

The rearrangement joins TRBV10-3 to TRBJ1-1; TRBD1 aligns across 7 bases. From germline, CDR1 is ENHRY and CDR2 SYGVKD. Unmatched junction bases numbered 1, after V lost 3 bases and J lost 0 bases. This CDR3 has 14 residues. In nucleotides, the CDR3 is TGTGCCATCAGTGACGGGACAGTGAACACTGAAGCTTTCTTT. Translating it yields CAISDGTVNTEAFF.

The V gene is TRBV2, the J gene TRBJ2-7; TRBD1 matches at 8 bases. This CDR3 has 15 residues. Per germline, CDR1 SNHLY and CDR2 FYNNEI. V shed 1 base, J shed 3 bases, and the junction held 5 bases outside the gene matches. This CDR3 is CASSEGTGFGYEQYF. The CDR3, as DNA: TGTGCCAGCAGTGAAGGGACAGGGTTTGGCTACGAGCAGTACTTC.

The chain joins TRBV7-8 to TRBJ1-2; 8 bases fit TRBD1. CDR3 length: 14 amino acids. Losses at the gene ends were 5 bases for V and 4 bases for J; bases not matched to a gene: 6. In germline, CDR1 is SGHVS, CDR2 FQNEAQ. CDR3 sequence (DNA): TGTGCCAGCAGCGGAGGCACAGGGGGCTATGGCTACACCTTC. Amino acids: CASSGGTGGYGYTF. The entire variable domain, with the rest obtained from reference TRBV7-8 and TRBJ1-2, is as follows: GAGVSQSPRYKVAKRGQDVALRCDPISGHVSLFWYQQALGQGPEFLTYFQNEAQLDKSGLPSDRFFAERPEGSVSTLKIQRTQQEDSAVYLCASSGGTGGYGYTFGSGTRLTVV.

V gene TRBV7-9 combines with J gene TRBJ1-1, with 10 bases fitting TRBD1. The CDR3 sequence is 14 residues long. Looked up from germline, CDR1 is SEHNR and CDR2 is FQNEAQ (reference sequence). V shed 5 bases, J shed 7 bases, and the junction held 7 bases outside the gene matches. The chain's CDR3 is CASSPTGGNGEAFF. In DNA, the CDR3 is TGTGCCAGCAGCCCGACAGGGGGCAACGGTGAAGCTTTCTTT.

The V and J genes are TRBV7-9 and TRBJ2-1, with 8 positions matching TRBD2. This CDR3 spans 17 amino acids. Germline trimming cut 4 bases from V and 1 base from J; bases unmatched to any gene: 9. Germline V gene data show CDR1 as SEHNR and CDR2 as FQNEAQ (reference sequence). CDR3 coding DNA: TGTGCCAGCAGCTCGCGTGGGCGGGGGGTTTCCTACAATGAGCAGTTCTTC. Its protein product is CASSSRGRGVSYNEQFF.

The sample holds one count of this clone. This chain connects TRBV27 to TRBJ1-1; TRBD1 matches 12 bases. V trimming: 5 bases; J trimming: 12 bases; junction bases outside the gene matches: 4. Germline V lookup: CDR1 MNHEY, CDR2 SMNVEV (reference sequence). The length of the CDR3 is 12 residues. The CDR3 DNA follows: TGTGCCAGCAGTCGGGACAGGGGGCGGACTTTCTTT. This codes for CASSRDRGRTFF.

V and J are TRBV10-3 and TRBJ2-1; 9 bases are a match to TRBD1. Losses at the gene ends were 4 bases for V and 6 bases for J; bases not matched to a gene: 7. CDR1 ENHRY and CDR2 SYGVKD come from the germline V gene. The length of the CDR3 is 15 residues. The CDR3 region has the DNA TGTGCCATCAGTGGCTCCCGGGACAGGGCCAATGAGCAGTTCTTC. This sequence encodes CAISGSRDRANEQFF.

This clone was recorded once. The chain's CDR3 is CASSPTQAGTSTDTQYF. The CDR3 region has the DNA TGTGCCAGCAGCCCGACTCAGGCCGGGACTAGCACAGATACGCAGTATTTT. The rearrangement joins TRBV9 to TRBJ2-3; the D gene is possibly TRBD2 (6 bases). The CDR3 runs to 17 residues. Germline CDR1 is SGDLS and CDR2 is YYNGEE. The V gene lost 4 bases and the J gene lost 0 bases, with 18 bases spanning the gap.

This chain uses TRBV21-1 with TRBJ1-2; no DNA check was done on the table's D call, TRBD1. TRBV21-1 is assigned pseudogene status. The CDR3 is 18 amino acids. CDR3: CASSKVATGVGLAYGYTF. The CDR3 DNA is TGTGCCAGCAGCAAAGTGGCGACAGGGGTAGGCCTGGCTTATGGCTACACCTTC.

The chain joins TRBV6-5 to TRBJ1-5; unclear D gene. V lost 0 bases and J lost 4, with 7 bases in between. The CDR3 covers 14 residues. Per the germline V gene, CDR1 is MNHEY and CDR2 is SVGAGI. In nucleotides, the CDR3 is TGTGCCAGCAGTTACTCGGGAGAAAATCAGCCCCAGCATTTT. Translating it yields CASSYSGENQPQHF.

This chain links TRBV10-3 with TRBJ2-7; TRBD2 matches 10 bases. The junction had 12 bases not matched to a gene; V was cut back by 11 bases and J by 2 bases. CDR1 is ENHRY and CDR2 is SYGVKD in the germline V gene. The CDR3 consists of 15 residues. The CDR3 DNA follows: TGTGCCGTCCAAGGGTCTAGCGGGAGTGCCTACGAGCAGTACTTC. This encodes CAVQGSSGSAYEQYF.

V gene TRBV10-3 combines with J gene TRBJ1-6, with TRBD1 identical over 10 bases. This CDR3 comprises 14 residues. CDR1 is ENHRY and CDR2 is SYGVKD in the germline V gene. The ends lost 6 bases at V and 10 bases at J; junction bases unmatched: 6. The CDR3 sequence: CAIRDGQGGSPLHF. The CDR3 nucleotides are TGTGCCATCAGGGATGGACAGGGGGGATCACCCCTCCACTTT.